This note documents a single T cell receptor (beta chain) sequence. The method was immunoSEQ multiplex PCR; TCRdb's version includes in-frame clones alone and lacks a portion of them. The data show around 9,600 clones, about three quarters seen once. These data come from a study of T cell clonotyping in hematopoietic cell transplantation. This receptor was obtained from a female patient in her fifties who had an allogeneic stem cell transplant from a related donor, so the T cells may come from the graft donor. Some clones in this sample may be carry-over from other donors' samples. The sequenced sample was peripheral blood mononuclear cells, obtained 180 days after allogeneic stem cell transplant.

The CDR3, as DNA: TGTGCCAGCAGCGTTTCAGGGAGCAATGAGCAGTTCTTC. Protein sequence: CASSVSGSNEQFF. The V and J genes are TRBV9 and TRBJ2-1, with D possibly being TRBD1 or TRBD2 (5 bases each). V gave up 2 bases and J gave up 6 bases, with 9 bases separating them. Germline-derived CDR1 and CDR2 are SGDLS and YYNGEE. The CDR3 is 13 amino acids.